This T cell receptor (beta chain) was sequenced for a study of T cells in localized non-small cell lung cancer. With V trimmed by 5 bases and J by 0 bases, 7 bases remained unmatched. The length of the CDR3 is 15 residues. CDR1 is SGHVS and CDR2 is FNYEAQ in the germline V gene. Only in-frame clones appear in the TCRdb table, and some are missing; sequencing was by immunoSEQ multiplex PCR. Among some 51,000 clones listed, 70% to 90% were seen once. The specimen comprised peripheral blood, sampled before any cancer treatment. The chain employs TRBV7-6 and TRBJ2-7; 7 bases are shared with TRBD1. This receptor was obtained from a woman aged 35 to 75 with stage I lung adenocarcinoma. The CDR3 DNA sequence: TGTGCCAGCAGCCCCGGGACAGCCAGCTCCTACGAGCAGTACTTC. Its protein product is CASSPGTASSYEQYF.